This TCR beta chain was retrieved from a study of T cell responses to AZD1222 COVID-19 vaccine. The wider study: Recipients boosted at about 4 weeks or about 12 weeks are pooled.

Concerning this clone: Its antigen is currently unknown.

The method was immunoSEQ multiplex PCR; TCRdb's version includes in-frame clones alone and lacks a portion of them. Among 86,000 or so clones listed, about nine tenths were seen once. Study-wide results and limits: Repertoire sampling was restricted to post-peak T cell response timepoints.

The sequenced sample was peripheral blood, obtained on day 0 of AZD1222 vaccination. This TCR came from an adult in good health.

CDR3 in amino acids: CASSVGGGLIETQYF. The CDR3 coding sequence is TGTGCCAGCAGCGTAGGCGGGGGGTTGATCGAGACCCAGTACTTC. J is TRBJ2-5 and V is TRBV9; 8 nucleotides agree with TRBD2. The CDR3 is 15 residues long. From germline, CDR1 is SGDLS and CDR2 YYNGEE. The V segment lost 0 bases and the J segment 5 bases; nucleotides outside the gene matches: 6. The full variable domain, rest sourced from reference TRBV9 and TRBJ2-5, is DSGVTQTPKHLITATGQRVTLRCSPRSGDLSVYWYQQSLDQGLQFLIQYYNGEERAKGNILERFSAQQFPDLHSELNLSSLELGDSALYFCASSVGGGLIETQYFGPGTRLLVL.